One and the same sample provided the 26 T cell receptor beta chains below, sequenced in a study of human T cells and chemical hapten exposure. TCRdb re-derived calls from the RACE reads in MiXCR, one entry per CDR3 protein. The table lists about 380,000 distinct CDR3 sequences, about 6% of them singletons. Time point defined: patch test 2, 6 weeks after DPC sensitization. Treatment reported: therapeutic diphenylcyclopropenone sensitization with weekly scalp DPC. Source: whole blood, taken in connection with sensitization to the hapten diphenylcyclopropenone (DPC). The receptors shown here come from a young woman with alopecia areata. Some clones in this sample may be carry-over from other donors' samples.

The rearrangement uses TRBV6-5 and TRBJ2-7, with D maybe TRBD1 (5 bases). Germline lookup yields CDR1 MNHEY and CDR2 SVGAGI. This CDR3 contains 15 residues. Trimming took off 8 bases at V and 3 bases at J, with 20 bases between the two ends. CDR3 nucleotides: TGTGCCAGCCGAAGAAGGGGAATAAAACACTACGAGCAGTACTTC. Translating gives CASRRRGIKHYEQYF.

This clonotype was picked up a small number of times. The chain couples TRBV6-1 to TRBJ1-4, with D unresolved. This CDR3 has 17 amino acids. Germline loops: CDR1 MNHNS, CDR2 SASEGT. The ends were cut back, 3 bases at V and 0 bases at J, with 14 bases in the middle. The CDR3, as DNA: TGTGCCAGCAGTGATCTCTGGACGGGTGCAACTAATGAAAAACTGTTTTTT. The encoded protein is CASSDLWTGATNEKLFF.

This clonotype was seen ten or more times. The chain joins TRBV9 to TRBJ1-1, with D unclear. Germline V gives CDR1 SGDLS, CDR2 YYNGEE. V gave up 1 base and J gave up 2 bases, with 12 bases separating them. There are 15 residues in the CDR3. DNA of the CDR3: TGTGCCAGCAGCGTAAGTCGGGGTGCTAACACTGAAGCTTTCTTT. Amino acids: CASSVSRGANTEAFF. The full variable domain, its missing parts supplied by reference TRBV9 and TRBJ1-1, is DSGVTQTPKHLITATGQRVTLRCSPRSGDLSVYWYQQSLDQGLQFLIQYYNGEERAKGNILERFSAQQFPDLHSELNLSSLELGDSALYFCASSVSRGANTEAFFGQGTRLTVV.

A note on this clonotype: One end of the junction fails to match germline, which may point to a read error. DNA of the CDR3: TGCGCCAGCAGCATTGGCCAATCAAATCAGGTATTT. It encodes CASSIGQSNQVF. This rearrangement joins TRBV5-1 to TRBJ2-3, with D unresolved. The CDR3 consists of 12 residues. Looked up from germline, CDR1 is SGHRS and CDR2 is YFSETQ.

The rearrangement joins TRBV3-1 to TRBJ2-2, with D possibly being TRBD1 (5 bases). There are 16 residues in the CDR3. The germline V and J ends were trimmed by 6 bases and 3 bases, with 17 bases remaining between them. Germline CDR1 LGHDT, CDR2 YNNKEL (reference sequence). CDR3 in amino acids: CASSRQSPSDTGELFF. In DNA, the CDR3 is TGTGCCAGCAGTCGACAGTCCCCCTCCGACACCGGGGAGCTGTTTTTT.

The J gene is TRBJ2-7, the V gene TRBV5-1, with D possibly matching TRBD1 (6 bases). The CDR3 extends over 15 amino acids. Germline V gene data show CDR1 as SGHRS and CDR2 as YFSETQ. V was trimmed by 0 bases and J by 7 bases, leaving 17 bases between them. The CDR3, as DNA: TGCGCCAGCAGCTTGGGGACAGCCACCTCCTGGGAGCAGTACTTC. This translates into CASSLGTATSWEQYF.

This clonotype has ten or more counts. The V gene is TRBV28, the J gene TRBJ1-1; weak D call: TRBD1 (5 bases). V was shortened by 2 bases and J by 10 bases, with 17 bases between the two germline ends. The CDR3 has 14 residues. The germline CDR1 and CDR2 sequences are MDHEN and SYDVKM. The DNA for the CDR3 is TGTGCCAGCAGTTTACGCCAGTTGACAGCGGCAGCTTTCTTT. The encoded protein is CASSLRQLTAAAFF.

This clonotype was observed many times. Here the CDR3 reads CASRTGTYEQYF. CDR3 DNA: TGTGCCAGCCGGACAGGGACCTACGAGCAGTACTTC. V usage is TRBV7-9 and J usage is TRBJ2-7, with TRBD1 matching 8 bases. The trim removed 8 bases at V and 2 bases at J, leaving 2 bases unmatched. The germline V gene encodes CDR1 SEHNR and CDR2 FQNEAQ (reference sequence). There are 12 residues in the CDR3.

This clonotype was picked up a small number of times. The chain carries TRBV6-5 and TRBJ1-2; maybe TRBD1 (6 bases). The germline V and J ends were trimmed by 5 bases and 1 base, with 17 bases remaining between them. Germline values: CDR1 MNHEY, CDR2 SVGAGI. This CDR3 is 16 amino acids long. DNA of the CDR3: TGTGCCAGCAGTCTATCCACCGGGACAAATAACTATGGCTACACCTTC. It yields the protein CASSLSTGTNNYGYTF.

This clonotype showed up many times. The chain couples TRBV11-3 to TRBJ2-7; D gene unclear. Germline values: CDR1 SGHNT, CDR2 YENEEA. The CDR3 length is 13 residues. V gave up 0 bases and J gave up 2 bases, with 5 bases separating them. The DNA for the CDR3 is TGTGCCAGCAGCTTAGAGGAAACCTACGAGCAGTACTTC. Translated: CASSLEETYEQYF.

This clonotype came up many times. The chain uses TRBV6-6 and TRBJ2-5; D gene uncertain. The germline V gene has CDR1 MNHNY and CDR2 SVGAGI (reference sequence). V dropped 0 bases and J dropped 4 bases, with 3 bases sitting between them. This CDR3 contains 12 residues. CDR3 residues: CASSYSTETQYF. CDR3 nucleotide sequence: TGTGCCAGCAGTTACTCGACAGAGACCCAGTACTTC.

In this sample, this clonotype turned up many times. This sequence joins TRBV7-6 and TRBJ1-6; the D gene is possibly TRBD1 (5 bases). The V end was cut by 4 bases, the J end by 13 bases, with 8 bases between. Looked up from germline, CDR1 is SGHVS and CDR2 is FNYEAQ. This CDR3 spans 11 amino acids. DNA for the CDR3: TGTGCCAGCAGCTCGGGGGGTCCCCTCCACTTT. Translation gives CASSSGGPLHF.

This clonotype was observed a handful of times. The genes are TRBV7-9 and TRBJ2-7; D gene uncertain. The V end was cut by 1 base, the J end by 3 bases, with 16 bases between. The CDR3 covers 16 residues. Germline CDR1 SEHNR, CDR2 FQNEAQ (reference sequence). Written as DNA, the CDR3 is TGTGCCAGCAGCTTAGTTTTCACAGACAACAACTACGAGCAGTACTTC. Translating it yields CASSLVFTDNNYEQYF.

This clonotype turned up a few times. The J gene is TRBJ1-6, the V gene TRBV28, with TRBD1 matching 7 bases. Losses at the gene ends were 2 bases for V and 9 bases for J; bases not matched to a gene: 10. Germline lookup yields CDR1 MDHEN and CDR2 SYDVKM. The CDR3 totals 16 residues. The CDR3 coding sequence is TGTGCCAGCAGTTTAATCCTGGGACAGCGGAGTTCACCCCTCCACTTT. Encoded protein: CASSLILGQRSSPLHF.

This clonotype was counted many times. The V call is TRBV9, the J call TRBJ1-1; 7 bases map to TRBD1. The CDR3 has 13 residues. Germline CDR1 is SGDLS and CDR2 is YYNGEE. Trimming removed 7 bases from V and 3 bases from J; junction bases left unmatched: 6. CDR3 sequence: CASGNTGDTEAFF. CDR3 in DNA: TGTGCCAGCGGAAATACAGGGGACACTGAAGCTTTCTTT.

This clonotype was seen a few times. The gene calls are TRBV21-1 and TRBJ2-7; TRBD2 is the table's D call and was not checked against the DNA. TRBV21-1 is shown as a pseudogene. CDR3 size: 17 residues. The CDR3 coding sequence is TGTGCCAGCAGCACATGCAAGAGACTAGCGGGGGGCTCAGGGCAGTACTTC. Amino acid sequence: CASSTCKRLAGGSGQYF.

There are many counts of this clonotype. Its ends do not fully match the called genes, so a read error is possible. The rearrangement joins TRBV12-3 or TRBV12-4 to TRBJ1-1; no reliable D call. This CDR3 region has 11 residues. CDR3 coding DNA: TGTGCCAGCCAAGGACGGCAAAAAGCGGACTTT. Its protein is CASQGRQKADF.

This clonotype appeared a few times. This rearrangement joins TRBV12-3 or TRBV12-4 to TRBJ1-1, with D maybe TRBD1 (5 bases). V gave up 5 bases and J gave up 4 bases, with 14 bases separating them. The CDR3 has 14 residues. CDR3 bases: TGTGCCAGCAGTGAACATACCGGGGGCACTGAAGCTTTCTTT. Protein: CASSEHTGGTEAFF.

This clonotype showed up just a few times. The V call is TRBV4-1, the J call TRBJ2-5; D uncertain. The CDR3 spans 15 residues. Per germline, CDR1 MGHRA and CDR2 YSYEKL. Deletions cut 1 base from V and 2 bases from J, with 11 bases between. The CDR3 protein is CASSQGSLGQETQYF. The CDR3 coding sequence is TGCGCCAGCAGCCAAGGTTCATTGGGACAAGAGACCCAGTACTTC.

This clonotype appeared many times. The chain has TRBV10-3 and TRBJ2-6; D not certain. The V gene's germline CDR1 is ENHRY and CDR2 SYGVKD. This CDR3 is 16 amino acids long. Trimming pared 5 bases from V and 1 base from J, leaving 12 bases between. The CDR3 region is CAISPPDNSGANVLTF. The CDR3 nucleotides read TGTGCCATCAGTCCACCCGACAATTCTGGGGCCAACGTCCTGACTTTC.

The chain uses TRBV5-1 and TRBJ2-1; D unresolved. Trimming left V 3 bases short and J 9 bases short, with 16 bases between. The germline V gene encodes CDR1 SGHRS and CDR2 YFSETQ. This CDR3 is built from 14 residues. In DNA, the CDR3 is TGCGCCAGCAGCTACTCTACCCCGTCCACTGAGCAGTTCTTC. Translation gives CASSYSTPSTEQFF.

The chain recombines TRBV6-5 with TRBJ2-3; TRBD2 matches at 7 bases. Germline-derived CDR1 and CDR2 are MNHEY and SVGAGI. J lost 0 bases, V lost 10 bases, and 1 base had no gene match. CDR3 length: 12 amino acids. CDR3 nucleotide sequence: TGTGCCACTAGCGGAAGCACAGATACGCAGTATTTT. Its protein is CATSGSTDTQYF.

V and J are TRBV20-1 and TRBJ2-7; D ambiguous. The CDR3 runs to 13 residues. Trimming cost V 4 bases and J 0 bases, with 10 bases left between them. Looked up from germline, CDR1 is DFQATT and CDR2 is SNEGSKA (reference sequence). This CDR3 is CSATYVSSYEQYF. In DNA form, the CDR3 reads TGCAGTGCTACTTACGTTAGCTCCTACGAGCAGTACTTC.

This clonotype was recorded at least ten times. This CDR3 reads CASSKTYGRPQHF. The CDR3 DNA sequence: TGTGCCAGCAGTAAGACATACGGACGGCCCCAGCATTTT. The chain combines TRBV6-5 with TRBJ1-5; no clear D. The V end was cut by 5 bases, the J end by 9 bases, with 14 bases between. CDR1 is MNHEY, CDR2 SVGAGI, per germline. This CDR3 spans 13 amino acids.

The table lists this clonotype with a few counts. The gene calls are TRBV29-1 and TRBJ1-1; D unclear. This CDR3 has 13 amino acids. Germline V gives CDR1 SQVTM, CDR2 ANQGSEA. The V and J ends lost 5 bases and 3 bases respectively, with 13 bases between them. DNA for the CDR3: TGCAGCGTTAAGGCCCTGGAAGACACTGAAGCTTTCTTT. As protein: CSVKALEDTEAFF.

The rearrangement links TRBV6-1 to TRBJ2-6, with D possibly being TRBD2 (5 bases). The CDR3 extends over 13 amino acids. Germline V gene data show CDR1 as MNHNS and CDR2 as SASEGT. V lost 2 bases, J lost 12 bases, and 11 bases lay in between. The CDR3 loop is CASSERVEGVLTF. The DNA for the CDR3 is TGTGCCAGCAGTGAAAGGGTCGAGGGCGTCCTGACTTTC.